The 7 T cell receptor beta chains in this list originate from one sample, sequenced in a study of cytomegalovirus exposure and HLA in healthy donors. Only in-frame clones appear in the TCRdb table, and some are missing; sequencing was by immunoSEQ multiplex PCR. The sample has 150,000 to 200,000 clones, approximately 80% seen once. Sequences were obtained from PBMCs. The receptors come from a man between 25 and 39 years old in good health and CMV-seropositive.

The genes are TRBV29-1 and TRBJ1-2; 7 bases map to TRBD1. V trimming: 7 bases; J trimming: 2 bases; junction bases outside the gene matches: 4. The CDR3 extends over 12 amino acids. CDR1 is SQVTM and CDR2 is ANQGSEA in the germline V gene. In DNA form, the CDR3 reads TGCAGCGCTTCGGACAGGAACTATGGCTACACCTTC. Translating it yields CSASDRNYGYTF.

The V call is TRBV7-9, the J call TRBJ1-3; D is unresolved. The germline V gene has CDR1 SEHNR and CDR2 FQNEAQ (reference sequence). The CDR3 length is 13 residues. V was clipped by 5 bases and J by 6 bases, with 11 bases between them. The CDR3 bases are TGTGCCAGCAGCGAAGTGGCCCTAAACACCATATATTTT. Translated: CASSEVALNTIYF.

The gene calls are TRBV5-4 and TRBJ1-2, with 10 bases lining up with TRBD1. CDR1 and CDR2 (germline): SGHNT, YYREEE (reference sequence). The CDR3 sequence is 14 residues long. J gave up 4 bases and V 4 bases, and 4 bases lay outside the gene matches. CDR3 nucleotides: TGTGCCAGCAGCCGGGACAGGGGCTTCTATGGCTACACCTTC. Its translation: CASSRDRGFYGYTF.

This sequence joins TRBV2 and TRBJ2-3; 9 nucleotides line up with TRBD2. Germline values: CDR1 SNHLY, CDR2 FYNNEI. CDR3 size: 17 residues. V lost 4 bases and J lost 0; bases outside the gene matches: 8. CDR3 sequence: CASSGRLAGTSTDTQYF. Here the CDR3 DNA reads TGTGCCAGCAGTGGTCGGCTAGCGGGGACAAGCACAGATACGCAGTATTTT.

This chain links TRBV7-8 with TRBJ2-5; D unresolved. The germline V gene encodes CDR1 SGHVS and CDR2 FQNEAQ. V was cut by 0 bases and J by 0 bases, with 8 bases left in between. This CDR3 comprises 15 residues. The CDR3 sequence is CASSLAPRYQETQYF. Written as DNA, the CDR3 is TGTGCCAGCAGCTTAGCGCCCAGGTACCAAGAGACCCAGTACTTC.

J is TRBJ2-3 and V is TRBV5-1, with a tentative D call TRBD1 (7 bases). Trimming stripped 1 base from V and 3 bases from J, with 15 bases between. This CDR3 has 16 amino acids. CDR1 and CDR2 (germline): SGHRS, YFSETQ. For the CDR3, the DNA is TGCGCCAGCAGCTTGTTTTTGGCAGGGGGGACAGATACGCAGTATTTT. Its protein product is CASSLFLAGGTDTQYF. Full variable domain (missing parts from reference TRBV5-1 and TRBJ2-3): KAGVTQTPRYLIKTRGQQVTLSCSPISGHRSVSWYQQTPGQGLQFLFEYFSETQRNKGNFPGRFSGRQFSNSRSEMNVSTLELGDSALYLCASSLFLAGGTDTQYFGPGTRLTVL.

This clone was observed at least ten times. The J gene is TRBJ1-2, the V gene TRBV7-2; 8 nucleotides align to TRBD1. With 1 base clipped from V and 4 bases from J, the junction kept 5 bases outside the gene matches. The CDR3 spans 15 residues. CDR1 is SGHTA, CDR2 FQGNSA, per germline. CDR3 sequence (DNA): TGTGCCAGCAGCTTAGACCCGGACAGGGTCTATGGCTACACCTTC. Translating gives CASSLDPDRVYGYTF.